The entry below gives a single T cell receptor beta chain sequence along with its context. As originally analysed: Reference gene primer amplification gave estimated nucleated cell counts. The data were produced by immunoSEQ multiplex PCR, yet TCRdb's version contains in-frame clones alone and is incomplete. D and trimming come from the DNA, and the V and J calls and clone size come from that table. This sample yields under 200,000 clones, of which roughly four fifths are seen a single time; 1.5% belongs to the top ten. This sample was taken from a study of blood T cell repertoires in COVID-19. Overall study: COVID-19 samples collected from the United States, Italy and Spain covered acute and convalescent phases. T cells, B-cell-depleted T cells, or PBMCs supplied cDNA or gDNA.

There are 16 residues in the CDR3. Per the germline V gene, CDR1 is KGHDR and CDR2 is SFDVKD. V was clipped by 3 bases and J by 2 bases, with 14 bases between them. The sample comprised peripheral blood. The sequence was obtained from a human donor in a cohort sampled during active COVID-19. This chain uses TRBV24-1 with TRBJ2-3, with D possibly matching TRBD2 (5 bases). The CDR3 DNA sequence: TGTGCCACCAGTGATCCGAGCTGGGGAGTCACAGATACGCAGTATTTT. Encoded protein: CATSDPSWGVTDTQYF.